This TCR beta chain was sequenced for a study of blood T cell repertoires in COVID-19. Overall study: The United States, Italy and Spain provided the acute and convalescent COVID-19 samples. PBMCs, B-cell-depleted T cells, or T cells provided the cDNA or gDNA that made up the material.

Everyone who took part was roughly 18 to 89 years old, and they came from fewer than 25 US areas. Cohorts were based on clinical histories the participants reported. Clones were read by immunoSEQ multiplex PCR, and TCRdb kept only the in-frame ones, dropping some. The table lists about 340,000 clones, roughly 90% of them singletons, with around 20% in the top ten. Germline lookup yields CDR1 SGHRS and CDR2 YFSETQ. Trimming pared 0 bases from V and 7 bases from J, leaving 16 bases between. This CDR3 has 16 amino acids. The sequence was obtained from a woman aged 25 to 39 who had recovered from COVID-19. Sample: PBMCs or T cells enriched from blood (not recorded which). The J gene is TRBJ2-2, the V gene TRBV5-1, with a possible D match to TRBD2 (7 bases). CDR3 nucleotide sequence: TGCGCCAGCAGCTTGGTGCTGGGGGGGCCTGGCGGGGAGCTGTTTTTT. It yields the protein CASSLVLGGPGGELFF.